The next 24 T cell receptor beta chains were all read from a single sample in a study of diagnostic markers for celiac disease. TCRdb re-called the reads, yielding one record per CDR3 amino acid sequence without DNA. The ten most abundant clones cover 6.3% of a sample with several thousand distinct CDR3 sequences. Sequenced input: either unsorted cells or a sorted T cell fraction (not recorded which). Source of these receptors: a human donor. This table probably holds off-target reads from a library built for another chain.

The rearrangement links TRBV5-1 to TRBJ1-2; without DNA, the TCRdb call of TRBD1 cannot be checked. Germline CDR1 SGHRS, CDR2 YFSETQ. This CDR3 contains 13 residues. This CDR3 is CASSPLNLFGYTF.

This chain uses TRBV7-9 with TRBJ1-6. The CDR3 is made up of 16 amino acids. Germline values: CDR1 SEHNR, CDR2 FQNEAQ (reference sequence). CDR3 sequence: CASSLGTGFDNSPLHF.

The chain employs TRBV12-3 or TRBV12-4 and TRBJ2-6. This CDR3 spans 15 amino acids. This CDR3 reads CASSLTGSGANVLTF.

The chain carries TRBV20-1 and TRBJ2-5; TCRdb designates TRBD1, a call that cannot be tested without DNA. In germline, CDR1 is DFQATT, CDR2 SNEGSKA (reference sequence). CDR3 length: 17 residues. The CDR3 sequence: CSARARKRDLYEETQYF.

This clonotype shows up as medium-sized (0.01 to 0.1%) by frequency. V is TRBV4-2 and J is TRBJ2-1. CDR1 is LGHNA, CDR2 YNFKEQ, per germline. The CDR3 covers 14 residues. CDR3 residues: CASSLVQLDNEQFF.

This clonotype is called medium-sized based on its frequency. The chain couples TRBV7-2 to TRBJ2-1. Germline V gene sequence: CDR1 SGHTA, CDR2 FQGNSA. The CDR3 has 12 residues. This chain's CDR3 is CASSLEGNEQFF.

This chain connects TRBV29-1 to TRBJ2-3; TCRdb returns TRBD2, unconfirmable since there is no DNA. Germline V CDR1 and CDR2: SQVTM, ANQGSEA. The CDR3 totals 15 residues. This CDR3 reads CSVGSRGGGTDTQYF.

This chain uses TRBV12-3 or TRBV12-4 with TRBJ1-2; absent DNA, TCRdb's TRBD1 call cannot be checked. The CDR3 runs 13 residues. This CDR3 reads CASSSRQAYGYTF.

This clonotype is called medium-sized based on its frequency. The genes are TRBV2 and TRBJ2-5; TCRdb's D call, TRBD2, is unchecked because there is no DNA. The CDR3 is made up of 12 amino acids. Germline V gene data show CDR1 as SNHLY and CDR2 as FYNNEI. CDR3 region: CASGDLSETQYF.

This rearrangement joins TRBV27 to TRBJ2-1; lacking DNA, the TRBD2 call made by TCRdb goes unchecked. CDR1 and CDR2 from the germline V gene are MNHEY and SMNVEV (reference sequence). The CDR3 loop spans 13 amino acids. This CDR3 reads CASGGLDANEQFF.

The genes are TRBV15 and TRBJ2-1; absent DNA, TCRdb's TRBD2 call cannot be checked. Germline CDR1 and CDR2: LNHNV and YYDKDF (reference sequence). The CDR3 is 16 amino acids. This chain's CDR3 is CATSRKLAVEHNEQFF.

This chain joins TRBV5-4 and TRBJ2-1; TCRdb returns TRBD2, unconfirmable since there is no DNA. The V gene's germline CDR1 is SGHNT and CDR2 YYREEE (reference sequence). This CDR3 has 15 residues. CDR3 sequence reads: CASSDRDSIRDEQFF.

The chain uses TRBV29-1 and TRBJ2-3; the D gene TCRdb calls, TRBD2, cannot be checked with no DNA. The germline CDR1 and CDR2 sequences are SQVTM and ANQGSEA. CDR3 length: 17 amino acids. The chain's CDR3 is CSAGLLAGDPGADTQYF.

The J gene is TRBJ2-3, the V gene TRBV2; lacking DNA, the TRBD2 call made by TCRdb goes unchecked. CDR3 length: 16 amino acids. Germline V gives CDR1 SNHLY, CDR2 FYNNEI. CDR3 amino acids: CASWTSGRPGGDTQYF.

Its frequency marks this clonotype as medium-sized. This CDR3 is CASSYSIGGRHTGELFF. This rearrangement joins TRBV6-5 to TRBJ2-2; TCRdb outputs TRBD2, but without DNA this stays unchecked. This CDR3 region has 17 residues. The germline V gene has CDR1 MNHEY and CDR2 SVGAGI.

By frequency, this clonotype is medium-sized. This chain links TRBV5-1 with TRBJ2-1. The CDR3 has 13 residues. CDR1 is SGHRS and CDR2 is YFSETQ in the germline V gene. CDR3 region: CASSLEWNNEQFF.

J is TRBJ2-1 and V is TRBV29-1. Looked up from germline, CDR1 is SQVTM and CDR2 is ANQGSEA. The CDR3 contains 12 residues. This CDR3 is CSVDSFYNEQFF.

This clonotype is medium-sized by frequency. J is TRBJ1-1 and V is TRBV20-1. CDR3 length: 11 amino acids. Germline-derived CDR1 and CDR2 are DFQATT and SNEGSKA (reference sequence). CDR3 sequence reads: CSATRQAEAFF.

The chain uses TRBV7-2 and TRBJ1-1; TCRdb's assignment of TRBD1 cannot be checked, as there is no DNA. The germline V gene encodes CDR1 SGHTA and CDR2 FQGNSA. The CDR3 has 13 amino acids. CDR3 protein: CASSPSSGREAFF.

This rearrangement joins TRBV6-1 to TRBJ2-2; the TCRdb call, TRBD2, lacks DNA for checking. CDR3 length: 18 residues. Germline CDR1 reads MNHNS; CDR2 reads SASEGT. CDR3 loop: CASSEERAGGRYTGELFF.

The chain employs TRBV18 and TRBJ1-3. Germline assignment: CDR1 KGHSH and CDR2 LQKENI. The CDR3 loop spans 17 amino acids. CDR3: CASSPSAGLLSGNTIYF.

The V call is TRBV28, the J call TRBJ1-2; TCRdb returns TRBD1, unconfirmable since there is no DNA. The CDR3 has 15 residues. Germline CDR1 is MDHEN and CDR2 is SYDVKM. The chain's CDR3 is CASSLMGEQIYGYTF.

The V call is TRBV3-1, the J call TRBJ2-1. Germline-derived CDR1 and CDR2 are LGHDT and YNNKEL (reference sequence). CDR3 length: 14 amino acids. The chain's CDR3 is CASSQGSFLREQFF.

This clonotype registers medium-sized by frequency. This chain connects TRBV20-1 to TRBJ2-1; the TRBD1 assignment by TCRdb is unverifiable without DNA. The CDR3 contains 18 residues. Germline V CDR1 and CDR2: DFQATT, SNEGSKA (reference sequence). The chain's CDR3 is CSASTSRVMIYSYNEQFF.